These 16 T cell receptor beta chains were all obtained from the same sample, sequenced in a study of T-cell reconstitution after alpha-beta-depleted transplantation in children. Using unique molecular identifiers, the investigators prepared the TCRbeta library. TCRdb processed the PCR reads anew with MiXCR; each CDR3 protein has one entry. The sample includes about 980,000 distinct CDR3 sequences, roughly 29% of them seen just once. The input for sequencing was PBMCs, mostly from graft donor cells, taken 360 days after TCRalphabeta/CD19-depleted stem cell transplant. The receptors come from a boy younger than two who had a stem cell transplant for SCID, so the T cells may come from the graft donor.

This clonotype turned up a few times. V gene TRBV5-5 combines with J gene TRBJ2-5; no clear D. Trimming took 4 bases from V and 0 from J, leaving 13 bases between them. The CDR3 runs to 15 residues. Germline V lookup: CDR1 SGHKS, CDR2 YYEKEE (reference sequence). The CDR3, as DNA: TGTGCCAGCAGCGAAGTCCCAGAGTACCAAGAGACCCAGTACTTC. It yields the protein CASSEVPEYQETQYF.

This chain connects TRBV7-2 to TRBJ2-5; D ambiguous. Germline CDR1 and CDR2: SGHTA and FQGNSA. The CDR3 extends over 12 amino acids. Trimming shortened V by 2 bases and J by 9 bases, and 10 bases separated the two germline ends. The CDR3 is CASSLPPEPQYF. CDR3 bases: TGTGCCAGCAGCTTACCACCCGAGCCCCAGTACTTC.

This sequence joins TRBV20-1 and TRBJ1-3; no clear D. Trimming cost V 3 bases and J 0 bases, with 12 bases left between them. The CDR3 has 15 amino acids. CDR1 and CDR2 (germline): DFQATT, SNEGSKA (reference sequence). CDR3 loop: CSARAGVFSGNTIYF. In nucleotides, the CDR3 is TGCAGTGCTAGGGCCGGGGTATTCTCTGGAAACACCATATATTTT.

The chain employs TRBV4-1 and TRBJ2-6; D tentatively reads TRBD1 or TRBD2 (5 bases each). The V gene lost 0 bases and the J gene lost 2 bases, with 8 bases spanning the gap. The CDR3 length is 16 residues. Germline V CDR1 and CDR2: MGHRA, YSYEKL. The CDR3 loop is CASSQERGTGANVLTF. CDR3 nucleotide sequence: TGCGCCAGCAGCCAAGAGAGGGGTACTGGGGCCAACGTCCTGACTTTC.

The rearrangement links TRBV6-1 to TRBJ1-1; no firm D call. CDR3 size: 16 residues. V lost 2 bases to trimming and J lost 0 bases, with 13 bases between them. Looked up from germline, CDR1 is MNHNS and CDR2 is SASEGT. This CDR3 is CASSEWWAQLNTEAFF. CDR3 coding DNA: TGTGCCAGCAGTGAATGGTGGGCACAGTTGAACACTGAAGCTTTCTTT.

The chain uses TRBV14 and TRBJ2-1; D is perhaps TRBD1 (7 bases). Germline V CDR1 and CDR2: SGHDN, FVKESK. The CDR3 sequence is 19 residues long. Trimming pared 4 bases from V and 0 bases from J, leaving 22 bases between. The CDR3 nucleotides are TGTGCCAGCAGCCGGCCCGGGGGACAGCCCAATTTCTCCTACAATGAGCAGTTCTTC. It translates to CASSRPGGQPNFSYNEQFF.

The CDR3 sequence: CAISSGAGAQETQYF. The CDR3 DNA follows: TGTGCCATCAGCTCGGGGGCGGGGGCCCAAGAGACCCAGTACTTC. The chain carries TRBV10-3 and TRBJ2-5; a weak D match, TRBD2 (7 bases). Trimming took off 6 bases at V and 1 base at J, with 15 bases between the two ends. Looked up from germline, CDR1 is ENHRY and CDR2 is SYGVKD. This CDR3 comprises 15 residues.

In this sample, this clonotype turned up many times. The rearrangement joins TRBV4-2 to TRBJ2-1, with D maybe TRBD2 (6 bases). This CDR3 comprises 16 residues. The V end was cut by 1 base, the J end by 0 bases, with 10 bases between. The germline V gene encodes CDR1 LGHNA and CDR2 YNFKEQ. The CDR3 sequence: CASSQGLDSSYNEQFF. DNA for the CDR3: TGTGCCAGCAGCCAAGGACTAGATAGCTCCTACAATGAGCAGTTCTTC.

In its sample, this clonotype was seen a few times. V and J are TRBV4-1 and TRBJ1-2, with 7 bases lining up with TRBD1. The ends lost 0 bases at V and 1 base at J; junction bases unmatched: 8. Germline V gives CDR1 MGHRA, CDR2 YSYEKL. This CDR3 has 17 amino acids. The DNA for the CDR3 is TGCGCCAGCAGCCAAGAACGGAGGGACAGTTTTAACTATGGCTACACCTTC. As protein: CASSQERRDSFNYGYTF.

There are many counts of this clonotype. The chain is built from TRBV5-1 and TRBJ2-1, with D perhaps matching TRBD2 (5 bases). Germline lookup yields CDR1 SGHRS and CDR2 YFSETQ. The CDR3 runs 13 residues. V gave up 3 bases and J gave up 14 bases, with 18 bases separating them. The CDR3 here is CASSSHRGKREFF. The DNA for the CDR3 is TGCGCCAGCAGCTCACACCGGGGAAAACGCGAGTTCTTC.

This chain links TRBV12-3 or TRBV12-4 with TRBJ2-3; D possibly matches TRBD1 or TRBD2 (5 bases each). The CDR3 is 13 amino acids. Trimming cost V 5 bases and J 7 bases, with 13 bases left between them. CDR3 sequence: CASSPRDGNTQYF. The CDR3 DNA follows: TGTGCCAGCAGTCCCCGGGACGGGAATACGCAGTATTTT.

This rearrangement joins TRBV6-4 to TRBJ1-2; TRBD1 aligns across 11 bases. CDR1 and CDR2 from the germline V gene are MRHNA and SNTAGT. The CDR3 spans 17 residues. The V and J ends lost 2 bases and 8 bases, in that order; junction bases with no gene match: 13. CDR3: CASSDPIEDRGRGGYTF. DNA of the CDR3: TGTGCCAGCAGTGACCCGATAGAGGACAGGGGGCGAGGGGGCTACACCTTC.

V is TRBV4-2 and J is TRBJ2-5; 9 nucleotides line up with TRBD2. CDR1 and CDR2 from the germline V gene are LGHNA and YNFKEQ. The V and J ends lost 1 base and 7 bases, in that order; junction bases with no gene match: 4. The CDR3 is made up of 14 amino acids. Here the CDR3 DNA reads TGTGCCAGCAGCCAAGCGGCTAGCGGGGTGACCCAGTACTTC. Its translation: CASSQAASGVTQYF.

This clonotype was counted between two and nine times. The chain has TRBV12-3 or TRBV12-4 and TRBJ2-5; TRBD1 might be the D (7 bases). V was clipped by 6 bases and J by 2 bases, with 10 bases between them. CDR3 length: 13 amino acids. CDR3 coding DNA: TGTGCCAGCAGGGGGGGACAGCAAGAGACCCAGTACTTC. This translates into CASRGGQQETQYF.

The rearrangement links TRBV11-2 to TRBJ2-7; tentatively, D is TRBD2 (6 bases). Per germline, CDR1 SGHAT and CDR2 FQNNGV. This CDR3 region has 16 residues. Trimming took 5 bases from V and 4 from J, leaving 21 bases between them. The CDR3 DNA reads TGTGCCAGCAGCCCTAGGGGAGGAGGACCTTGGTACGAGCAGTACTTC. Translating it yields CASSPRGGGPWYEQYF.

The sample holds one count of this clonotype. V gene TRBV20-1 combines with J gene TRBJ2-4; D gene uncertain. Trimming took 3 bases from V and 1 from J, leaving 7 bases between them. The length of the CDR3 is 13 residues. CDR1 is DFQATT and CDR2 is SNEGSKA in the germline V gene (reference sequence). CDR3 protein: CSASGMAKNIQYF. In nucleotides, the CDR3 is TGCAGTGCTAGCGGCATGGCCAAAAACATTCAGTACTTC.